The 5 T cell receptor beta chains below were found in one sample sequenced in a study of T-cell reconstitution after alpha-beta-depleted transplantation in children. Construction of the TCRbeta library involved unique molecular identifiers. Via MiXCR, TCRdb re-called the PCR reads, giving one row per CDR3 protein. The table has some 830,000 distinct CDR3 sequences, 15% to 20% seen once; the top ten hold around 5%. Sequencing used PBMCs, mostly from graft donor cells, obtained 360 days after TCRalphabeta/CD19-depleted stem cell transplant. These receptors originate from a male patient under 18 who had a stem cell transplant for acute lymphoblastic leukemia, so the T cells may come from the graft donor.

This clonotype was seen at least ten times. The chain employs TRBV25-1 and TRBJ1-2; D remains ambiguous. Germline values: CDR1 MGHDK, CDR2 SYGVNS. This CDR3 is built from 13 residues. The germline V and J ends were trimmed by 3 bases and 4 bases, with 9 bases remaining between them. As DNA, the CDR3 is TGTGCCAGCAGTGAGGAGACTCCCTATGGCTACACCTTC. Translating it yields CASSEETPYGYTF.

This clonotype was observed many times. In DNA form, the CDR3 reads TGTGCCAGCAGTTTAGTGGGACTAGCGGAGCAGTACTTC. The encoded protein is CASSLVGLAEQYF. This sequence joins TRBV12-3 or TRBV12-4 and TRBJ2-7, with 10 bases matching TRBD2. The CDR3 has 13 residues. The V segment lost 1 base and the J segment 7 bases; nucleotides outside the gene matches: 1.

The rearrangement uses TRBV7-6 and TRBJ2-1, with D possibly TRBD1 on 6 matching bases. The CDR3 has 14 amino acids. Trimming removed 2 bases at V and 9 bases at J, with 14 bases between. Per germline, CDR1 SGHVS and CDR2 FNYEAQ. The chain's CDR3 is CASSLSGTLSEQFF. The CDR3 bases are TGTGCCAGCAGCTTATCCGGGACACTCAGTGAGCAGTTCTTC.

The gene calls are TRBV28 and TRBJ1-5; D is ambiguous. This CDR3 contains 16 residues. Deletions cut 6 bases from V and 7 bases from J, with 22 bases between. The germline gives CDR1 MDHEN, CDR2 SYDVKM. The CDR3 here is CASSPLWRGMGQPQHF. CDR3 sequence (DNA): TGTGCCAGCAGCCCCTTATGGAGAGGGATGGGGCAGCCCCAGCATTTT.

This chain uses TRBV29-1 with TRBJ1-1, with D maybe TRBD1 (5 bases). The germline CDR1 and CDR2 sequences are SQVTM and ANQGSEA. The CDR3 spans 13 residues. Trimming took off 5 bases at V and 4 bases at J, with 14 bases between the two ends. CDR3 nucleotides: TGCAGCGTTAAAGGGGCCCGAGGCACTGAAGCTTTCTTT. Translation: CSVKGARGTEAFF.